This entry concerns a single TCR beta chain. Its target is not known. A multiplex PCR was run with 60 Vbeta primers and 13 Jbeta primers. The method was immunoSEQ multiplex PCR; TCRdb's version includes in-frame clones alone and lacks a portion of them. The sample lists some 120,000 clones; about 8% were seen once. These data come from a study of cytomegalovirus exposure and HLA in healthy donors. General study points: TCR beta V segments were, for the most part, productive about 87% or about 30% of the time in an earlier analysis.

The CDR3 is 15 amino acids. V lost 11 bases and J lost 6; bases outside the gene matches: 11. The germline CDR1 and CDR2 sequences are LNHDA and SQIVND (reference sequence). Whereas donors were nominally healthy upon sampling, unrecorded immune exposures were probable. The TCR sequence derives from a woman between 35 and 50 years old in good health and CMV-seropositive. The genes are TRBV19 and TRBJ1-5; 12 bases are a match to TRBD1. The material sequenced was PBMCs. CDR3 sequence: CAGSGTGGAGQPQHF. As DNA, the CDR3 is TGTGCCGGCTCCGGGACAGGGGGCGCGGGTCAGCCCCAGCATTTT.